A single sample is the source of the 17 T cell receptor beta chains below, sequenced in a study of T cells in Graves' hyperthyroidism and ophthalmopathy. TCR beta CDR3 region amplification was performed from RNA transcripts. Researchers ran a first-round RT-PCR on the TCR CDR3 using the HTBI primer set. A single record per CDR3 protein comes from TCRdb applying MiXCR to the multiplex PCR reads. The sample lists hundreds of thousands of distinct CDR3 sequences; 16% were seen once. Sequencing used blood. These receptors were taken from a woman aged 30 to 39 with Graves' hyperthyroidism.

This clonotype showed up just a few times. The V call is TRBV20-1, the J call TRBJ2-5; D perhaps matches TRBD2 (6 bases). The CDR3 is made up of 16 amino acids. Germline CDR1 reads DFQATT; CDR2 reads SNEGSKA (reference sequence). V was shortened by 1 base and J by 2 bases, with 17 bases between the two germline ends. The CDR3 sequence is CSARGDTGGFQETQYF. The CDR3 DNA reads as TGCAGTGCTAGAGGTGACACCGGAGGGTTTCAAGAGACCCAGTACTTC.

This clonotype came up a few times. This chain joins TRBV20-1 and TRBJ1-2, with D possibly being TRBD1 (5 bases). The germline V gene encodes CDR1 DFQATT and CDR2 SNEGSKA (reference sequence). The CDR3 sequence is 15 residues long. The V end lost 6 bases, the J end lost 0 bases, and 17 bases lay between the germline ends. The CDR3 bases are TGCAGTGCCACGTCTGCAGGGTACGCTAACTATGGCTACACCTTC. Its protein product is CSATSAGYANYGYTF.

This clonotype was recorded at least ten times. The chain carries TRBV5-1 and TRBJ1-1; tentative D call: TRBD1 (5 bases). Deletions cut 0 bases from V and 0 bases from J, with 18 bases between. CDR3 size: 18 residues. Germline CDR1 SGHRS, CDR2 YFSETQ. The DNA for the CDR3 is TGCGCCAGCAGCTTGGGTTGGGGGGAGGGTCGGATGAACACTGAAGCTTTCTTT. It translates to CASSLGWGEGRMNTEAFF.

CDR3 in DNA: TGCGCCAGCAGCTTGGTTGGCATAGCGGGCCCTTACAATGAGCAGTTCTTC. This codes for CASSLVGIAGPYNEQFF. The chain recombines TRBV5-1 with TRBJ2-1; TRBD2 matches 7 bases. Germline CDR1 SGHRS, CDR2 YFSETQ. The ends lost 0 bases at V and 4 bases at J; junction bases unmatched: 10. This CDR3 spans 17 amino acids.

This chain joins TRBV12-3 or TRBV12-4 and TRBJ2-1, with 7 nucleotides matching TRBD2. Unmatched junction bases numbered 8, after V lost 2 bases and J lost 10 bases. The CDR3 runs to 14 residues. CDR3: CASSLLAAGGEQFF. DNA of the CDR3: TGTGCCAGCAGTTTACTAGCGGCAGGAGGGGAGCAGTTCTTC.

The chain uses TRBV24-1 and TRBJ2-7; 8 bases map to TRBD2. CDR1 is KGHDR, CDR2 SFDVKD, per germline. V lost 1 base, J lost 1 base, and 8 bases stayed unmatched. The CDR3 is made up of 17 amino acids. The CDR3 sequence: CATSDFRAGDGSYEQYF. The CDR3 DNA reads as TGTGCCACCAGTGATTTTCGAGCGGGAGATGGGTCCTACGAGCAGTACTTC.

This clonotype was detected many times. This chain links TRBV6-1 with TRBJ2-7; tentatively, D is TRBD1 (6 bases). The germline V gene has CDR1 MNHNS and CDR2 SASEGT. The CDR3 runs to 14 residues. Trimming took 8 bases from V and 1 from J, leaving 15 bases between them. The CDR3 DNA reads TGTGCCAGCCGAATAATGACAGGTTCCTACGAGCAGTACTTC. Translation gives CASRIMTGSYEQYF.

In the case of this clonotype: Possible read error: a much larger clone is one base away. The chain joins TRBV11-2 to TRBJ2-1; 7 nucleotides line up with TRBD2. There are 13 residues in the CDR3. Germline V gene lookup returns CDR1 SGHAT and CDR2 FQNNGV. V lost 8 bases, J lost 9 bases, and 10 bases stayed unmatched. CDR3 amino acids: CASPLGTTGEQFF. The CDR3 nucleotides are TGTGCCAGCCCCCTGGGGACTACCGGTGAGCAGTTCTTC. The full variable domain, its missing parts supplied by reference TRBV11-2 and TRBJ2-1, is EAGVAQSPRYKIIEKRQSVAFWCNPISGHATLYWYQQILGQGPKLLIQFQNNGVVDDSQLPKDRFSAERLKGVDSTLKIQPAKLEDSAVYLCASPLGTTGEQFFGPGTRLTVL.

V and J are TRBV6-1 and TRBJ1-6; D not certain. The CDR3 contains 14 residues. CDR1 MNHNS and CDR2 SASEGT come from the germline V gene. CDR3 sequence reads: CASMESPSGSPLHF. As DNA, the CDR3 is TGTGCTTCGATGGAGTCTCCCTCGGGGTCACCCCTCCACTTT.

The J gene is TRBJ1-2, the V gene TRBV28; D is unresolved. V gave up 6 bases and J gave up 2 bases, with 13 bases separating them. CDR1 is MDHEN and CDR2 is SYDVKM in the germline V gene. This CDR3 is 14 amino acids long. The CDR3 DNA is TGTGCCAGCAGCGGTTACAGTGAAAACTATGGCTACACCTTC. As protein: CASSGYSENYGYTF.

This clonotype was counted between two and nine times. The V call is TRBV28, the J call TRBJ2-1; 9 bases are shared with TRBD2. V was clipped by 5 bases and J by 4 bases; unmatched bases: 9. The CDR3 is 16 amino acids. Germline assignment: CDR1 MDHEN and CDR2 SYDVKM. CDR3 DNA sequence: TGTGCCAGCAGTATGGGTCTAGCGGGATTTTACAATGAGCAGTTCTTC. Translated: CASSMGLAGFYNEQFF.

The genes are TRBV5-1 and TRBJ2-3; TRBD2 agrees at 9 bases. The CDR3 totals 15 residues. The germline gives CDR1 SGHRS, CDR2 YFSETQ. With 2 bases clipped from V and 6 bases from J, the junction kept 7 bases outside the gene matches. CDR3 residues: CASSLGLATGDTQYF. As DNA, the CDR3 is TGCGCCAGCAGCTTAGGACTAGCGACGGGGGATACGCAGTATTTT.

This clonotype was counted ten times or more. This chain links TRBV28 with TRBJ2-3; D may be TRBD1 (6 bases). Trimming removed 2 bases at V and 2 bases at J, with 11 bases between. This CDR3 is 15 amino acids long. Germline V CDR1 and CDR2: MDHEN, SYDVKM. The CDR3 DNA reads TGTGCCAGCAGTTTAGGCGACAGGTACACAGATACGCAGTATTTT. Encoded protein: CASSLGDRYTDTQYF.

In its sample, this clonotype was seen many times. The gene calls are TRBV20-1 and TRBJ2-1, with a possible D match to TRBD1 (6 bases). Trimming shortened V by 1 base and J by 8 bases, and 21 bases separated the two germline ends. Germline V gives CDR1 DFQATT, CDR2 SNEGSKA (reference sequence). The CDR3 runs 16 residues. As DNA, the CDR3 is TGCAGTGCTAGAGGAGGGGGTCGGGTTCGTGAGGATGAGCAGTTCTTC. Its protein product is CSARGGGRVREDEQFF.

The chain employs TRBV6-5 and TRBJ2-7; tentatively, D is TRBD1 or TRBD2 (5 bases each). The germline V gene encodes CDR1 MNHEY and CDR2 SVGAGI. The CDR3 spans 15 residues. V was clipped by 2 bases and J by 6 bases, with 17 bases between them. The CDR3 nucleotides read TGTGCCAGCAGTTACGCCGGGGCTAATAGGCCCGAGCAGTACTTC. Protein sequence: CASSYAGANRPEQYF.

Many counts were recorded for this clonotype. The V and J genes are TRBV7-2 and TRBJ2-5; a weak D match, TRBD1 (6 bases). Germline CDR1 and CDR2: SGHTA and FQGNSA. With 6 bases removed from V and 5 bases from J, the gap between germline ends came to 13 bases. This CDR3 is built from 13 residues. The CDR3: CASRPQGRETQYF. The CDR3 nucleotides read TGTGCCAGCAGACCACAGGGAAGGGAGACCCAGTACTTC.

In its sample, this clonotype was seen many times. Here the CDR3 reads CASSRASSTDTQYF. The CDR3 nucleotides are TGTGCCAGCAGTAGGGCGAGTAGCACAGATACGCAGTATTTT. This rearrangement joins TRBV2 to TRBJ2-3; D gene uncertain. The CDR3 is 14 amino acids. Germline V lookup: CDR1 SNHLY, CDR2 FYNNEI. V was pared by 5 bases and J by 0 bases, with 9 bases between.